The 29 T cell receptor beta chains below come from one sample, sequenced in a study of cytomegalovirus exposure and HLA in healthy donors. Researchers ran the PCR with 60 Vbeta and 13 Jbeta primers. The table came from immunoSEQ multiplex PCR; TCRdb's copy has only in-frame clones and leaves some out. The data contain about 120,000 clones, roughly four fifths of them singletons. The source material was PBMCs. The receptors were gathered from a man aged 40-55 years in good health and CMV-seronegative.

This clone appeared a single time. The chain joins TRBV27 to TRBJ2-7; possibly TRBD1 for D (6 bases). This CDR3 region has 15 residues. Germline V CDR1 and CDR2: MNHEY, SMNVEV (reference sequence). The germline V and J ends were trimmed by 5 bases and 0 bases, with 14 bases remaining between them. Here the CDR3 DNA reads TGTGCCAGCAGTGCCCTGGACAGTCTCTCCTACGAGCAGTACTTC. Residues: CASSALDSLSYEQYF.

The CDR3 sequence is CASRQSMNTEAFF. In nucleotides, the CDR3 is TGTGCCAGCAGACAGAGCATGAACACTGAAGCTTTCTTT. The J gene is TRBJ1-1, the V gene TRBV2; D uncertain. CDR1 and CDR2 from the germline V gene are SNHLY and FYNNEI. Between the trimmed V and J ends, which lost 6 bases and 0 bases, there was a span of 8 bases. The CDR3 consists of 13 residues.

The chain joins TRBV2 to TRBJ1-4, with D unresolved. CDR1 is SNHLY, CDR2 FYNNEI, per germline. CDR3 length: 13 amino acids. The V and J ends lost 4 bases and 6 bases respectively, with 9 bases between them. The CDR3: CASSGPGYEKLFF. DNA for the CDR3: TGTGCCAGCAGTGGACCAGGTTATGAAAAACTGTTTTTT.

The V and J genes are TRBV15 and TRBJ2-1; 7 nucleotides line up with TRBD2. Germline V gene sequence: CDR1 LNHNV, CDR2 YYDKDF (reference sequence). V dropped 0 bases and J dropped 0; count of bases not matched to a gene: 11. The CDR3 contains 19 residues. The CDR3, as DNA: TGTGCCACCAGCAGAGAGATAACGGGGCGGGGGAGCTCCTACAATGAGCAGTTCTTC. The encoded protein is CATSREITGRGSSYNEQFF.

The J gene is TRBJ2-5, the V gene TRBV27; 14 bases agree with TRBD2. CDR3 size: 18 residues. Germline assignment: CDR1 MNHEY and CDR2 SMNVEV (reference sequence). With V trimmed by 6 bases and J by 4 bases, 13 bases remained unmatched. The CDR3 DNA reads as TGTGCCAGCAGACCCGGGACTAGCGGGAGACTTGGCAGAGAGACCCAGTACTTC. It translates to CASRPGTSGRLGRETQYF.

Written as DNA, the CDR3 is TGTGCCAGCAGTGAACTCGGTTTTCCCTACGAGCAGTACTTC. Translating gives CASSELGFPYEQYF. This chain uses TRBV6-1 with TRBJ2-7; no clear D gene. The V end lost 2 bases, the J end lost 2 bases, and 10 bases lay between the germline ends. Per the germline V gene, CDR1 is MNHNS and CDR2 is SASEGT. There are 14 residues in the CDR3.

The genes are TRBV25-1 and TRBJ2-5, with 7 bases fitting TRBD1. The DNA end is more similar to TRBJ2-7, so the J call may be wrong. CDR1 and CDR2 from the germline V gene are MGHDK and SYGVNS. This CDR3 contains 17 residues. The CDR3 DNA is TGTGCCAGCAGTGAATGTGGCAGGGGGAGTGTGGCCTACGAGCAGTACTTC. Protein: CASSECGRGSVAYEQYF.

This clone was seen only a few times. The chain links TRBV30 to TRBJ1-5; D is unclear. Germline V gene sequence: CDR1 GTSNPN, CDR2 SVGIG (reference sequence). The CDR3 runs 11 residues. Here the CDR3 DNA reads TGTGCTCTGGGCCGGGGACAGCCCCAGCATTTT. Protein product: CALGRGQPQHF.

The chain recombines TRBV27 with TRBJ2-2; TRBD2 agrees at 11 bases. Germline loops: CDR1 MNHEY, CDR2 SMNVEV (reference sequence). This CDR3 is 17 amino acids long. The trim removed 4 bases at V and 6 bases at J, leaving 10 bases unmatched. CDR3 protein: CASSSPQLAGEAGELFF. The CDR3 DNA is TGTGCCAGCAGTTCACCTCAACTAGCGGGAGAGGCCGGGGAGCTGTTTTTT.

The genes are TRBV5-4 and TRBJ2-7; 11 nucleotides align to TRBD1. Germline V CDR1 and CDR2: SGHNT, YYREEE (reference sequence). Trimming removed 10 bases from V and 5 bases from J; junction bases left unmatched: 8. There are 13 residues in the CDR3. The CDR3 is CAARDRGVDEQYF. CDR3 DNA: TGTGCCGCCAGGGACAGGGGGGTCGACGAGCAGTACTTC.

The chain couples TRBV7-9 to TRBJ2-7; the match to TRBD1 covers 9 bases. CDR3 length: 16 amino acids. The germline V gene has CDR1 SEHNR and CDR2 FQNEAQ (reference sequence). Trimming at V came to 2 bases and at J to 6 bases, leaving 11 bases not matched to a gene. This CDR3 reads CASSLFGGTGSPEQYF. The DNA of the CDR3 is TGTGCCAGCAGCTTATTCGGGGGGACAGGGTCCCCCGAGCAGTACTTC.

The chain links TRBV13 to TRBJ2-1; TRBD2 is a possible D gene (5 bases). The CDR3 totals 19 residues. Between the trimmed V and J ends, which lost 1 base and 0 bases, there was a span of 19 bases. CDR1 and CDR2 (germline): PRHDT, FYEKMQ (reference sequence). The CDR3 here is CASSLVASGPPSSYNEQFF. CDR3 nucleotides: TGTGCCAGCAGCTTAGTAGCCAGCGGACCCCCGAGCTCCTACAATGAGCAGTTCTTC.

V and J are TRBV7-9 and TRBJ2-5; D may be TRBD2 (5 bases). The CDR3 spans 13 residues. Trimming pared 5 bases from V and 11 bases from J, leaving 18 bases between. Germline V lookup: CDR1 SEHNR, CDR2 FQNEAQ (reference sequence). This CDR3 reads CASSPRPDGEQYF. CDR3 DNA sequence: TGTGCCAGCAGCCCGAGGCCCGACGGGGAGCAGTACTTC.

The rearrangement uses TRBV19 and TRBJ1-1; tentatively, D is TRBD1 (5 bases). V shed 6 bases and J shed 1 base, with 21 bases lying between them. Germline CDR1 reads LNHDA; CDR2 reads SQIVND (reference sequence). The CDR3 contains 17 residues. This chain's CDR3 is CASRQGHHTWGNTEAFF. The CDR3 DNA reads as TGTGCCAGTAGACAAGGACACCACACCTGGGGGAACACTGAAGCTTTCTTT.

This clone was found once. The V and J genes are TRBV2 and TRBJ1-2, with no clear D. The CDR3 extends over 12 amino acids. Trimming took 3 bases from V and 1 from J, leaving 3 bases between them. Germline V gene sequence: CDR1 SNHLY, CDR2 FYNNEI. CDR3 coding DNA: TGTGCCAGCAGTGACAATAACTATGGCTACACCTTC. Amino acids: CASSDNNYGYTF. The variable domain in full, completed from reference TRBV2 and TRBJ1-2, reads EPEVTQTPSHQVTQMGQEVILRCVPISNHLYFYWYRQILGQKVEFLVSFYNNEISEKSEIFDDQFSVERPDGSNFTLKIRSTKLEDSAMYFCASSDNNYGYTFGSGTRLTVV.

The chain uses TRBV6-6 and TRBJ1-2, with 7 positions matching TRBD1. CDR1 and CDR2 from the germline V gene are MNHNY and SVGAGI (reference sequence). This CDR3 has 16 amino acids. The junction had 7 bases not matched to a gene; V was cut back by 0 bases and J by 3 bases. CDR3: CASSYSMRGRDYGYTF. CDR3 sequence (DNA): TGTGCCAGCAGTTACTCGATGAGGGGGCGCGACTATGGCTACACCTTC.

Written as DNA, the CDR3 is TGTGCCAGCAGACTTCGGGACAAACACACTGAAGCTTTCTTT. Translation: CASRLRDKHTEAFF. The chain is built from TRBV7-2 and TRBJ1-1; TRBD1 might be the D (6 bases). The CDR3 has 14 amino acids. Germline V gene data show CDR1 as SGHTA and CDR2 as FQGNSA. V lost 6 bases and J lost 3, with 14 bases in between.

This clone was detected only once. The V gene is TRBV27, the J gene TRBJ1-1; D remains ambiguous. V was shortened by 0 bases and J by 11 bases, with 13 bases between the two germline ends. The germline CDR1 and CDR2 sequences are MNHEY and SMNVEV (reference sequence). The CDR3 consists of 13 residues. The CDR3 is CASSLSPLLRAFF. In DNA, the CDR3 is TGTGCCAGCAGTTTATCACCGTTGTTGAGGGCTTTCTTT.

The V and J genes are TRBV7-2 and TRBJ1-2; TRBD1 might be the D (6 bases). The V end lost 0 bases, the J end lost 0 bases, and 14 bases lay between the germline ends. The germline gives CDR1 SGHTA, CDR2 FQGNSA. There are 17 residues in the CDR3. The CDR3 DNA is TGTGCCAGCAGCTTAGCGCTTGGACAGAGATCTAACTATGGCTACACCTTC. It yields the protein CASSLALGQRSNYGYTF.

This clone was seen more than once but under ten times. V is TRBV2 and J is TRBJ2-7, with D perhaps TRBD1 (5 bases). Trimming pared 7 bases from V and 8 bases from J, leaving 27 bases between. Germline CDR1 is SNHLY and CDR2 is FYNNEI. This CDR3 is built from 16 residues. The CDR3 coding sequence is TGTGCCAGCACTCCCCAAAGGGGCATAACCGACCACCAGCAGTACTTC. It translates to CASTPQRGITDHQQYF.

The V and J genes are TRBV28 and TRBJ2-5; D is unresolved. The assigned J gene may be wrong: the sequence end matches TRBJ2-7 better. The germline CDR1 and CDR2 sequences are MDHEN and SYDVKM. This CDR3 has 12 amino acids. CDR3 loop: CASSLTPYEQYF. Written as DNA, the CDR3 is TGTGCCAGCAGTTTAACCCCCTACGAGCAGTACTTC.

This chain joins TRBV2 and TRBJ1-1; 8 bases align to TRBD1. This CDR3 has 16 residues. V lost 4 bases, J lost 2 bases, and 9 bases stayed unmatched. The germline V gene encodes CDR1 SNHLY and CDR2 FYNNEI. CDR3 in DNA: TGTGCCAGCAGTGGATGGAGAGACAGGGGCAACACTGAAGCTTTCTTT. Amino acids: CASSGWRDRGNTEAFF.

This chain uses TRBV5-1 with TRBJ1-2; TRBD1 aligns across 10 bases. This CDR3 spans 16 amino acids. The V gene's germline CDR1 is SGHRS and CDR2 YFSETQ. V gave up 4 bases and J gave up 3 bases; unmatched junction bases: 9. CDR3 protein: CASSPRAGTGDYGYTF. The CDR3 DNA reads TGCGCCAGCAGCCCCAGGGCCGGGACAGGGGACTATGGCTACACCTTC.

The chain carries TRBV6-1 and TRBJ1-6; D may be TRBD1 (5 bases). Germline CDR1 is MNHNS and CDR2 is SASEGT. Trimming shortened V by 8 bases and J by 5 bases, and 13 bases separated the two germline ends. The CDR3 is 14 amino acids. The DNA for the CDR3 is TGTGCCAGCGGCTTAACAGGAAATAATTCACCCCTCCACTTT. It is translated as CASGLTGNNSPLHF.

A word on this clone: Within the sample, other DNA sequences also encode this same CDR3. The V and J genes are TRBV4-3 and TRBJ1-1; TRBD1 matches at 7 bases. The V gene's germline CDR1 is LGHNA and CDR2 YSLEER. CDR3 size: 15 residues. Trimming removed 1 base from V and 1 base from J; junction bases left unmatched: 3. The CDR3 loop is CASSQVPGGNTEAFF. The DNA for the CDR3 is TGCGCCAGCAGCCAAGTCCCAGGGGGGAACACTGAAGCTTTCTTT.

The J gene is TRBJ2-1, the V gene TRBV27; 13 nucleotides agree with TRBD2. This CDR3 region has 15 residues. Looked up from germline, CDR1 is MNHEY and CDR2 is SMNVEV (reference sequence). The V gene end was trimmed by 4 bases and the J gene end by 8 bases; junction bases not matched to a gene: 5. The CDR3 reads CASSSRLAGGYEQFF. The CDR3 DNA follows: TGTGCCAGCAGTTCAAGACTAGCGGGAGGATATGAGCAGTTCTTC.

The DNA of the CDR3 is TGTGCCAGCAGTTCTTACAGGAATTCACCCCTCCACTTT. Its protein product is CASSSYRNSPLHF. The rearrangement joins TRBV27 to TRBJ1-6, with D possibly being TRBD1 (5 bases). The ends were cut back, 4 bases at V and 7 bases at J, with 8 bases in the middle. This CDR3 comprises 13 residues. Germline V lookup: CDR1 MNHEY, CDR2 SMNVEV (reference sequence).

This clone was recorded at least ten times. V is TRBV18 and J is TRBJ1-1; D unclear. Germline V gives CDR1 KGHSH, CDR2 LQKENI. Deletions cut 4 bases from V and 0 bases from J, with 18 bases between. The CDR3 length is 17 residues. This CDR3 is CASSQLPIIVMNTEAFF. Written as DNA, the CDR3 is TGTGCCAGCTCACAGTTACCTATTATAGTAATGAACACTGAAGCTTTCTTT. Looking up the rest from reference TRBV18 and TRBJ1-1 gives the full variable domain: NAGVMQNPRHLVRRRGQEARLRCSPMKGHSHVYWYRQLPEEGLKFMVYLQKENIIDESGMPKERFSAEFPKEGPSILRIQQVVRGDSAAYFCASSQLPIIVMNTEAFFGQGTRLTVV.

This sequence joins TRBV7-2 and TRBJ2-7, with 16 bases matching TRBD2. V shed 3 bases and J 12 bases; nucleotides not matched to a gene: 20. The CDR3 extends over 19 amino acids. Germline values: CDR1 SGHTA, CDR2 FQGNSA. As DNA, the CDR3 is TGTGCCAGCAGCTTGTACACGGGACTAGCGGGAGGGCCGGTTCGGGGCTTGTACTTC. Amino acids: CASSLYTGLAGGPVRGLYF.